The text below deals with one TCR beta chain. This record comes from a study of blood T cell repertoires in COVID-19. Overall study context: In each case, the material was cDNA or gDNA derived from T cells, B-cell-depleted T cells, or PBMCs.

As handled by the study authors: Quantification of nucleated cells was approximated via reference gene primer amplification. The protocol was immunoSEQ multiplex PCR, while the TCRdb copy is restricted to in-frame clones and leaves out a portion. V, J and clone size are those of that table, while D and trimming were read from the DNA. The data show some 72,000 clones, 80% seen once. The CDR3 runs 14 residues. Germline CDR1 SGHKS, CDR2 YYEKEE (reference sequence). The V end lost 0 bases, the J end lost 7 bases, and 11 bases lay between the germline ends. Seattle-derived patients entered the study during active infection and were followed longitudinally.

The source of this sequence is a man aged 45-65 years with COVID-19, enrolled during active disease. The chain combines TRBV5-5 with TRBJ1-5; D is perhaps TRBD1 (6 bases). Sequencing used peripheral blood. CDR3 residues: CASSLAGAGQPQHF. In DNA form, the CDR3 reads TGTGCCAGCAGCTTGGCAGGGGCCGGCCAGCCCCAGCATTTT.